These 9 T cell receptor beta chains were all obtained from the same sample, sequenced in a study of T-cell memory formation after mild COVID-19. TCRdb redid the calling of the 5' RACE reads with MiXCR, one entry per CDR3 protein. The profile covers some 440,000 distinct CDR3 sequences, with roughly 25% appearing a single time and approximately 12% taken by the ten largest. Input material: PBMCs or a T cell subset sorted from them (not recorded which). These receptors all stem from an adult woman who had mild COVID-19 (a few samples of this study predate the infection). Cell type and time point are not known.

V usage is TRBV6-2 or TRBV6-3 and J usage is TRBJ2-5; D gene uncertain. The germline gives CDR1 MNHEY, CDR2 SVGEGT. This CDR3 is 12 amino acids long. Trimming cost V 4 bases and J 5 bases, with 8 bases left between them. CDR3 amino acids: CASSFPTETQYF. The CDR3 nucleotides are TGTGCCAGCAGTTTCCCTACTGAGACCCAGTACTTC.

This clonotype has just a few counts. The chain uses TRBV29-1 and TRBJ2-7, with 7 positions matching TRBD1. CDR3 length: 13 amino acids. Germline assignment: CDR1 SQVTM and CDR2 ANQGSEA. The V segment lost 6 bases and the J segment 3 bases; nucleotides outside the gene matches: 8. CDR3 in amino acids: CSVPGQQFYEQYF. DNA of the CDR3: TGCAGCGTGCCGGGACAGCAATTCTACGAGCAGTACTTC.

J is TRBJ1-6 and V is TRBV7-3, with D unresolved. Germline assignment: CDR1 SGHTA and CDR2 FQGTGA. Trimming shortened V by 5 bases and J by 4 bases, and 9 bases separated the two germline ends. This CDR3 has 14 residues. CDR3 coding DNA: TGTGCCAGCAGCCTGGGTCATTATAATTCACCCCTCCACTTT. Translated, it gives CASSLGHYNSPLHF.

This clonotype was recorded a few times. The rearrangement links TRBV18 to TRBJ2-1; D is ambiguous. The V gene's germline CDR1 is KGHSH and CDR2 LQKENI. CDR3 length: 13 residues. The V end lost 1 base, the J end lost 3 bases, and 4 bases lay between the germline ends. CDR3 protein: CASSPQLYNEQFF. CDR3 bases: TGTGCCAGCTCACCACAACTCTACAATGAGCAGTTCTTC.

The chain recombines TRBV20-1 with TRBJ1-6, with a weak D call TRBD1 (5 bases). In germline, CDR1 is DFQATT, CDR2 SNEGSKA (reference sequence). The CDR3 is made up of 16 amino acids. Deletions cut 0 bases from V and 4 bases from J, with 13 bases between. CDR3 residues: CSARDAGVFYNSPLHF. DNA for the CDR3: TGCAGTGCTAGAGATGCGGGGGTATTTTATAATTCACCCCTCCACTTT.

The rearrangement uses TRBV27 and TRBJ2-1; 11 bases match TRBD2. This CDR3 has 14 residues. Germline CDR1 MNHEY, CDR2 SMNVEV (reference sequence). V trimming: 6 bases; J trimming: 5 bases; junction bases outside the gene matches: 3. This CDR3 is CASRTSGEHNEQFF. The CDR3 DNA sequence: TGTGCCAGCAGGACTAGCGGGGAACACAATGAGCAGTTCTTC.

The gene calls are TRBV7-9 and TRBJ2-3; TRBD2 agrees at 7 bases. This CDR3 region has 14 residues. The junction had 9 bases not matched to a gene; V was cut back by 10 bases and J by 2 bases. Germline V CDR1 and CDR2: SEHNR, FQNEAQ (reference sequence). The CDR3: CAIQEGRATDTQYF. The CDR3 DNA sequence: TGTGCCATCCAGGAGGGGAGGGCCACAGATACGCAGTATTTT.

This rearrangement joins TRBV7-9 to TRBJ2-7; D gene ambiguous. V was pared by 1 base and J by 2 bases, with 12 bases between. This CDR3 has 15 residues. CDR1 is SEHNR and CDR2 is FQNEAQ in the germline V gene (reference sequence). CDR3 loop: CASSLVYGGTYEQYF. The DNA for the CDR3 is TGTGCCAGCAGCTTAGTTTATGGTGGCACCTACGAGCAGTACTTC.

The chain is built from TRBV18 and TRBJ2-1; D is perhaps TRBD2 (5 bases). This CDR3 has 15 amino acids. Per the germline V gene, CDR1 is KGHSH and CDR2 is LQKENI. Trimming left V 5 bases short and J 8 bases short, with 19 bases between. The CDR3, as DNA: TGTGCCAGCTCAACACTAGATCAGGTTCTCGATGAGCAGTTCTTC. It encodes CASSTLDQVLDEQFF.